The T cell receptor (beta chain) described here comes from a study of shared clonotypes between healthy human individuals. Study as a whole: The cohort comprised a couple of women and a few men. Their ages spanned 18 to 49 years.

Study-level results: The sampled material consisted only of blood, and tissue repertoires are likely to differ. It was anticipated that sequencing depth would influence how many clonotypes donors shared.

With regard to this clone: The antigen is undetermined.

The method was immunoSEQ multiplex PCR; TCRdb's version includes in-frame clones alone and lacks a portion of them. The sample lists more than 400,000 clones; 60% to 80% were seen once. Recent acute infections and vaccinations were absent in the healthy HIV-negative adult donors. Unmatched junction bases numbered 5, after V lost 4 bases and J lost 4 bases. This CDR3 comprises 16 residues. Germline V gene data show CDR1 as SGHDT and CDR2 as YYEEEE. Input material: PBMCs. The chain joins TRBV5-6 to TRBJ2-2; 12 bases align to TRBD2. This sequence was found in a woman between 35 and 50 years old in good health. Some clones in this sample may be carry-over from other donors' samples. The CDR3 loop reads CASSPTSGRSTGELFF. CDR3 DNA: TGTGCCAGCAGCCCGACTAGCGGGAGATCCACCGGGGAGCTGTTTTTT.